The rows below give T cell receptor beta chains drawn from one sample of a study of molecular identifiers for immune sequencing clone quantification. TCRdb reprocessed the PCR reads via MiXCR and lists one record per CDR3 protein. The table includes more than 450,000 distinct CDR3 sequences, about 26% detected once. Sequencing was carried out using naive CD8+ T cells from blood, with Jurkat cell RNA spiked in. The receptors stem from a human donor in good health. Some libraries in this study had Jurkat cell RNA spiked in. The CDR3 runs from the conserved cysteine through the conserved F or W. D genes are given only for firm matches.

TRBJ2-7,12,TRBV6-1,.,CASSDHGRQLGF
TRBJ1-6,16,TRBV28,.,CASSPDHPAGNSPLHF
TRBJ1-2,12,TRBV6-2/TRBV6-3,.,CASSYAGCGYTF
TRBJ1-1,16,TRBV3-2,.,CASSQDWLGQDTEAFF
TRBJ1-5,13,TRBV20-1,.,CSARDGFGQPQHF
TRBJ1-6,14,TRBV27,.,CASSLGRVNSPLHF
TRBJ2-7,14,TRBV27,.,CASRTQGGSYEQYF
TRBJ2-2,14,TRBV20-1,.,CSASGHTRAGELFF
TRBJ2-3,15,TRBV7-3,TRBD2,CASSYGTSGTDTQYF
TRBJ2-1,14,TRBV9,.,CASSVDYHNNEQFF
TRBJ2-7,13,TRBV5-6,.,CASSATDYYEQYF
TRBJ1-1,15,TRBV14,.,CASSQVAGVNTEAFF
TRBJ2-1,15,TRBV27,.,CATLPPDRFYNEQFF
TRBJ2-7,14,TRBV27,.,CASSLSAASYERYF
TRBJ1-1,13,TRBV29-1,.,CSVDDGGNAEAFF
TRBJ2-1,16,TRBV19,TRBD2,CASASGARSSYNEQFF
TRBJ1-5,14,TRBV28,TRBD1,CASSFRGRGQPQHF
TRBJ1-5,14,TRBV28,.,CASSFTEVNQPQHF
TRBJ2-7,15,TRBV4-3,.,CASSQAARSSYEQYF
TRBJ1-1,11,TRBV6-5,.,CASSYNGEAFF
TRBJ2-7,13,TRBV4-3,.,CASSRGLTYEQYF
TRBJ2-1,11,TRBV7-9,.,CASSGMTEQFF
TRBJ2-3,13,TRBV10-2,.,CASSAWETDTQYF
TRBJ1-5,19,TRBV19,TRBD1,CASSIDLDRDFGSNQPQHF
TRBJ1-3,16,TRBV5-4,.,CASSNGEGLSGNTIYF
TRBJ1-3,14,TRBV4-3,.,CASSEGASGNTIYF
TRBJ2-1,14,TRBV4-1,.,CASSPRRDYNEQFF
TRBJ1-5,18,TRBV2,TRBD1,CASSARDSLIPSNQPQHF
TRBJ2-3,14,TRBV4-1,.,CASSQGPGADTQYF
TRBJ2-5,14,TRBV7-9,.,CASSLVQHQETQYF
TRBJ1-1,11,TRBV30,.,CAWGGNTEAFF
TRBJ2-2,16,TRBV29-1,TRBD1,CSAGDRTSANTGELFF
TRBJ1-1,14,TRBV7-9,.,CASSPGQMETEAFF
TRBJ2-6,18,TRBV11-2,TRBD2,CASSRGVSQRSGANVLTF
TRBJ2-3,17,TRBV24-1,.,CATRRGGQESYTDTQYF
TRBJ2-1,13,TRBV30,.,CAWSSRAYNEQFF
TRBJ1-1,16,TRBV29-1,.,CSVEDPAGGLRTEAFF
TRBJ2-7,14,TRBV19,.,CASSLGFRGNEQYF
TRBJ2-1,13,TRBV27,.,CASSLQVTTEQFF
TRBJ1-5,14,TRBV11-2,.,CASSPSGLDQPQHF
TRBJ1-1,17,TRBV6-5,TRBD1,CASSYSKRTGDWTEAFF
TRBJ2-7,19,TRBV29-1,TRBD2,CSVEFWDGRTSGPNYEQYF
TRBJ2-5,14,TRBV12-3/TRBV12-4,TRBD1,CASSSYRGQETQYF
TRBJ1-6,18,TRBV7-8,.,CASSSSGPLSSYNSPLHF
TRBJ2-1,17,TRBV5-1,TRBD2,CASSRTSGGPKYNEQFF
TRBJ1-1,12,TRBV12-3/TRBV12-4,.,CVSIKWDTEAFF
TRBJ1-1,11,TRBV13,TRBD1,CASSATGVAFF
TRBJ2-5,12,TRBV11-2,.,CASSLVKETQYF
TRBJ1-1,11,TRBV25-1,.,CASSDQIEAFF
TRBJ2-3,14,TRBV20-1,.,CSASILTGTDTQYF
TRBJ2-3,14,TRBV27,.,CASSRDDITDTQYF
TRBJ2-7,12,TRBV30,.,CAWKPRYYEQYF
TRBJ2-1,14,TRBV10-3,TRBD1,CAISVDGTANEQFF